A single sample gave rise to the 4 T cell receptor beta chains below, sequenced in a study of cytomegalovirus exposure and HLA in healthy donors (dated 2017 in TCRdb). Library creation used the immunoSEQ multiplex PCR assay. The multiplex PCR relied on a mix of 60 forward primers for TCR Vbeta segments and 13 reverse primers for TCR Jbeta segments. TCRdb took this table from immuneACCESS and kept in-frame rearrangements with V and J called. Such tables lack part of the clones; where checked against another copy, unresolved V genes explain under half of the gap, and the rest is unexplained. Present in this sample are some 190,000 clones, about 90% of which were seen just once. 1% to 1.5% of the sample comes from the top ten. Sequencing was done on a sample of PBMCs. These receptors all stem from a man in his thirties or forties in good health and CMV-seronegative.

The V gene is TRBV7-9, the J gene TRBJ2-5; TRBD2 aligns across 11 bases. The CDR3 is 17 amino acids. Germline lookup yields CDR1 SEHNR and CDR2 FQNEAQ (reference sequence). J was trimmed by 4 bases and V by 5 bases; bases with no gene match: 12. CDR3 residues: CASSRGIAGGRRETQYF. The CDR3, as DNA: TGTGCCAGCAGCCGGGGCATAGCGGGGGGGCGAAGAGAGACCCAGTACTTC. The whole variable domain, filled in from reference TRBV7-9 and TRBJ2-5, reads DTGVSQNPRHKITKRGQNVTFRCDPISEHNRLYWYRQTLGQGPEFLTYFQNEAQLEKSRLLSDRFSAERPKGSFSTLEIQRTEQGDSAMYLCASSRGIAGGRRETQYFGPGTRLLVL.

V is TRBV13 and J is TRBJ2-1, with 11 bases identical to TRBD2. The trim removed 8 bases at V and 7 bases at J, leaving 19 bases unmatched. Germline V lookup: CDR1 PRHDT, CDR2 FYEKMQ (reference sequence). The CDR3 covers 18 residues. The CDR3 loop reads CASVVLGSGRAAGNEQFF. The CDR3 coding sequence is TGTGCCAGCGTCGTATTGGGTAGCGGGAGGGCCGCCGGGAATGAGCAGTTCTTC.

This chain connects TRBV7-9 to TRBJ2-3, with 8 bases aligning to TRBD2. CDR1 SEHNR and CDR2 FQNEAQ come from the germline V gene (reference sequence). The CDR3 totals 15 residues. V lost 4 bases, J lost 2 bases, and 5 bases stayed unmatched. The CDR3 nucleotides read TGTGCCAGCAGCTCGGGGGGGCCACCCACAGATACGCAGTATTTT. It is translated as CASSSGGPPTDTQYF.

V and J are TRBV28 and TRBJ1-4; a possible D gene is TRBD1 (6 bases). Trimming removed 11 bases at V and 0 bases at J, with 10 bases between. Per the germline V gene, CDR1 is MDHEN and CDR2 is SYDVKM. The length of the CDR3 is 13 residues. The CDR3 DNA reads TGTGCCGCCAGGGGAACAACTAATGAAAAACTGTTTTTT. Translated: CAARGTTNEKLFF.